This entry is about one TCR beta chain. Its antigen is unidentified. The entry originates in a study of T cell responses to AZD1222 COVID-19 vaccine. Method: immunoSEQ multiplex PCR; TCRdb's copy keeps in-frame clones and lacks some. There are about 120,000 clones in the sample; around 89% occur only once, and 5.5% to 7.5% lies in the top ten. Pooling covered second doses at about 4 or about 12 weeks. Overall study findings and caveats: With dominance at 160-218 and 743-854, vaccine-associated CD4 TCRs spanned spike. Donors were chiefly white British, with a greater number of females, and clonal diversity was perhaps underestimated.

V was cut by 0 bases and J by 8 bases, with 16 bases left in between. CDR1 is LNHNV and CDR2 is YYDKDF in the germline V gene (reference sequence). The CDR3 runs to 15 residues. This sequence originates from an adult who received the AZD1222 COVID-19 vaccine. This chain connects TRBV15 to TRBJ1-2; maybe TRBD1 (5 bases). Sequencing used peripheral blood, obtained 28 days after the second AZD1222 dose. The CDR3 sequence is CATSRDSGFWRGYTF. The CDR3 DNA sequence: TGTGCCACCAGCAGAGATTCAGGGTTCTGGCGAGGCTACACCTTC.